One sample yielded the 19 T cell receptor beta chains listed below, sequenced in a study of human T cells and chemical hapten exposure (dated by TCRdb to the early 2020s). The sample's time point label, in plain terms: patch test 3, about 24 weeks after DPC sensitization. The label giving this sample's treatment or condition can be read as: therapeutic diphenylcyclopropenone sensitization with weekly scalp DPC. The library relied on RACE. Sequencing instrument: NextSeq 500. TCRdb reworked the public reads: Q25 trimming with fastp, MiXCR clone assembly, productive beta chains retained. Rows with one shared CDR3 protein collapse into an entry with the most common genes and DNA. In all, the sample holds 100,000 or so distinct CDR3 sequences, and approximately 36% of those were seen once. Of the sample, around 2.5% is held by the ten largest clones. The sample consisted of whole blood, taken in connection with sensitization to the hapten diphenylcyclopropenone (DPC). These receptors all stem from a middle-aged man with alopecia areata. Some clones in this sample may be carry-over from other donors' samples.

The rearrangement uses TRBV10-3 and TRBJ2-2; D uncertain. The CDR3 is made up of 14 amino acids. Deletions cut 8 bases from V and 4 bases from J, with 14 bases between. Germline CDR1 and CDR2: ENHRY and SYGVKD. The CDR3 is CAIEAAERTGELFF. CDR3 sequence (DNA): TGTGCCATCGAGGCGGCAGAACGCACCGGGGAGCTGTTTTTT.

The V and J genes are TRBV28 and TRBJ2-7; 9 bases are a match to TRBD2. Germline V lookup: CDR1 MDHEN, CDR2 SYDVKM. This CDR3 region has 14 residues. V was clipped by 5 bases and J by 2 bases; unmatched bases: 4. The CDR3 sequence is CASSNSGSAYEQYV. The DNA for the CDR3 is TGTGCCAGCAGTAATAGCGGGAGCGCCTACGAGCAGTACGTC.

CDR3 DNA sequence: TGTGCCAGCAGCTTAGCGCCGGGAGGGATAGGAGAAGCTTTCTTT. Its protein is CASSLAPGGIGEAFF. The rearrangement joins TRBV7-2 to TRBJ1-1; D call uncertain. Germline CDR1 reads SGHTA; CDR2 reads FQGNSA. Trimming pared 0 bases from V and 8 bases from J, leaving 16 bases between. The CDR3 is 15 amino acids.

The chain has TRBV25-1 and TRBJ2-1; TRBD1 agrees at 8 bases. Germline lookup yields CDR1 MGHDK and CDR2 SYGVNS. This CDR3 is built from 12 residues. The ends lost 3 bases at V and 15 bases at J; junction bases unmatched: 7. CDR3: CASSDRWTGRFF. The CDR3 DNA reads as TGTGCCAGCAGTGACCGCTGGACAGGGCGGTTCTTC.

This clonotype came up once. The rearrangement links TRBV30 to TRBJ2-3; tentative D call: TRBD2 (7 bases). The CDR3 runs to 15 residues. Germline V lookup: CDR1 GTSNPN, CDR2 SVGIG (reference sequence). Trimming cost V 1 base and J 3 bases, with 14 bases left between them. CDR3 sequence (DNA): TGTGCCTGGAGTGAGGGGGGGCTGAGAACAGATACGCAGTATTTT. Translating gives CAWSEGGLRTDTQYF.

This clonotype has a handful of counts. This chain links TRBV7-9 with TRBJ2-1; 11 bases are shared with TRBD2. CDR1 is SEHNR and CDR2 is FQNEAQ in the germline V gene (reference sequence). The junction had 4 bases not matched to a gene; V was cut back by 4 bases and J by 5 bases. The CDR3 is 15 amino acids. The CDR3 bases are TGTGCCAGCAGCTCCGGGACTAGCGGACACAATGAGCAGTTCTTC. This sequence encodes CASSSGTSGHNEQFF.

The genes are TRBV5-1 and TRBJ2-7; D not certain. V lost 4 bases and J 0 bases, leaving 11 bases between the germline ends. The length of the CDR3 is 14 residues. Looked up from germline, CDR1 is SGHRS and CDR2 is YFSETQ. CDR3 in DNA: TGCGCCAGCAGCCTAGACTTATACTCCTACGAGCAGTACGTC. Translating gives CASSLDLYSYEQYV.

This clonotype showed up just a few times. CDR3 nucleotide sequence: TGTGCCAGTAGTATTTGGGGGACAGGGCAAACCGGGGAGCTGTTTTTT. Its translation is CASSIWGTGQTGELFF. The genes are TRBV19 and TRBJ2-2; 9 bases are shared with TRBD1. The germline V gene encodes CDR1 LNHDA and CDR2 SQIVND (reference sequence). The CDR3 totals 16 residues. J lost 5 bases, V lost 3 bases, and 7 bases had no gene match.

The chain links TRBV9 to TRBJ2-6; D unresolved. CDR1 is SGDLS, CDR2 YYNGEE, per germline. V lost 0 bases, J lost 4 bases, and 11 bases lay in between. The CDR3 length is 16 residues. The CDR3 sequence: CASSVAMSYGANVLTF. In nucleotides, the CDR3 is TGTGCCAGCAGCGTAGCTATGTCGTACGGGGCCAACGTCCTGACTTTC. Based on the CDR3 plus reference TRBV9 and TRBJ2-6, the full variable domain is DSGVTQTPKHLITATGQRVTLRCSPRSGDLSVYWYQQSLDQGLQFLIQYYNGEERAKGNILERFSAQQFPDLHSELNLSSLELGDSALYFCASSVAMSYGANVLTFGAGSRLTVL.

Only a few counts were recorded for this clonotype. V usage is TRBV15 and J usage is TRBJ1-6; unclear D gene. CDR1 and CDR2 (germline): LNHNV, YYDKDF (reference sequence). CDR3 length: 14 amino acids. Between the trimmed V and J ends, which lost 8 bases and 6 bases, there was a span of 14 bases. The CDR3, as DNA: TGTGCCACCGGCGAGGGCAGGACTAATTCACCCCTCCACTTT. It codes for CATGEGRTNSPLHF. The entire variable domain, with the rest obtained from reference TRBV15 and TRBJ1-6, is as follows: DAMVIQNPRYQVTQFGKPVTLSCSQTLNHNVMYWYQQKSSQAPKLLFHYYDKDFNNEADTPDNFQSRRPNTSFCFLDIRSPGLGDTAMYLCATGEGRTNSPLHFGNGTRLTVT.

The chain has TRBV27 and TRBJ2-7, with D unresolved. Germline V lookup: CDR1 MNHEY, CDR2 SMNVEV (reference sequence). Trimming shortened V by 6 bases and J by 2 bases, and 11 bases separated the two germline ends. The CDR3 runs 13 residues. The CDR3 region has the DNA TGTGCCAGCAGGCCTAGTGATGCCTACGAGCAGTACGTC. Protein product: CASRPSDAYEQYV.

The rearrangement joins TRBV20-1 to TRBJ1-1; unclear D gene. V was pared by 0 bases and J by 6 bases, with 14 bases between. The length of the CDR3 is 14 residues. Germline CDR1 DFQATT, CDR2 SNEGSKA (reference sequence). CDR3 in DNA: TGCAGTGCTAGAGATTCCCGCGCCGTGGCTGAAGCTTTCTTT. Translating gives CSARDSRAVAEAFF.

The V gene is TRBV7-6, the J gene TRBJ2-5; D not certain. The CDR3 covers 14 residues. Germline V lookup: CDR1 SGHVS, CDR2 FNYEAQ. Trimming removed 1 base from V and 0 bases from J, with 6 bases in between. The CDR3 spells CASSLGTDQETQYF. CDR3 in DNA: TGTGCCAGCAGCTTAGGGACGGACCAAGAGACCCAGTACTTC.

The chain employs TRBV27 and TRBJ2-1; 7 bases fit TRBD1. The junction had 9 bases not matched to a gene; V was cut back by 5 bases and J by 5 bases. This CDR3 has 15 amino acids. Germline CDR1 reads MNHEY; CDR2 reads SMNVEV (reference sequence). The CDR3 reads CASSVRTGENNEQFF. The CDR3 DNA is TGTGCCAGCAGTGTCCGGACAGGAGAAAACAATGAGCAGTTCTTC.

This chain connects TRBV20-1 to TRBJ1-5, with D hard to call. Trimming shortened V by 7 bases and J by 4 bases, and 2 bases separated the two germline ends. Germline V lookup: CDR1 DFQATT, CDR2 SNEGSKA (reference sequence). This CDR3 has 9 residues. The CDR3 reads CSENQPQHF. The CDR3 region has the DNA TGCAGTGAAAATCAGCCCCAGCATTTT.

V usage is TRBV21-1 and J usage is TRBJ2-7. TRBV21-1 corresponds to a pseudogene. The CDR3 is made up of 13 amino acids. The CDR3 region is CASSNIGLLEQYF. The DNA for the CDR3 is TGTGCCAGCAGCAATATAGGTCTGCTCGAGCAGTACTTC.

This clonotype has a handful of counts. The CDR3 sequence is CASSQNSFVADTQYF. CDR3 DNA sequence: TGTGCCAGCAGTCAGAATAGCTTCGTCGCAGATACGCAGTATTTT. This sequence joins TRBV6-2 or TRBV6-3 and TRBJ2-3, with D unresolved. V was clipped by 5 bases and J by 4 bases, with 16 bases between them. This CDR3 has 15 residues. CDR1 and CDR2 (germline): MNHEY, SVGEGT.

The chain employs TRBV7-6 and TRBJ2-1; 8 nucleotides align to TRBD2. Germline trimming cut 3 bases from V and 6 bases from J; bases unmatched to any gene: 7. The germline V gene encodes CDR1 SGHVS and CDR2 FNYEAQ. The CDR3 has 15 amino acids. The CDR3 DNA reads as TGTGCCAGCAGCTTCTCAGCGGGAGCACGCAATGAGCAGTTCTTC. Its translation is CASSFSAGARNEQFF.

This clonotype was counted a few times. The V call is TRBV10-3, the J call TRBJ2-7, with 8 bases matching TRBD1. V lost 8 bases, J lost 6 bases, and 9 bases stayed unmatched. Germline V gene lookup returns CDR1 ENHRY and CDR2 SYGVKD. CDR3 length: 13 residues. Here the CDR3 reads CAIAQTGETEQYF. CDR3 sequence (DNA): TGTGCCATCGCCCAGACAGGGGAGACCGAGCAGTACTTC.